These 20 T cell receptor beta chains were all obtained from the same sample, sequenced in a study of T cell responses to AZD1222 COVID-19 vaccine (dated by TCRdb to the early 2020s). Sample time point, as interpreted from the label and publication: baseline before first vaccination. The method behind the library was the immunoSEQ multiplex PCR assay. TCRdb re-hosts the immuneACCESS table, in-frame sequences only. Its copies lack some clones; in the studies checked, an unresolved V gene accounts for under half of them, and the cause for the rest is not known. This sample holds approximately 130,000 clones; approximately 90% were observed only once. The top ten constitute roughly 7% of the sample. The input for sequencing was peripheral blood, taken on day 0 of AZD1222 vaccination. The receptor source for this set is an adult in good health.

V is TRBV6-2 or TRBV6-3 and J is TRBJ2-6; D unresolved. Per the germline V gene, CDR1 is MNHEY and CDR2 is SVGEGT. The CDR3 runs to 15 residues. V was pared by 7 bases and J by 0 bases, with 10 bases between. This chain's CDR3 is CASTPSHSGANVLTF. CDR3 nucleotides: TGTGCCAGCACCCCCAGCCACTCTGGGGCCAACGTCCTGACTTTC.

The V and J genes are TRBV2 and TRBJ1-1, with D unresolved. This CDR3 contains 13 residues. Trimming removed 8 bases from V and 0 bases from J, with 10 bases in between. Germline V gene data show CDR1 as SNHLY and CDR2 as FYNNEI. The CDR3, as DNA: TGTGCCAGCTCTTTGGGCATGAACACTGAAGCTTTCTTT. It is translated as CASSLGMNTEAFF.

The CDR3 bases are TGCGCCAGCAACGAAGCCCCAGAGAATGAGCAGTTCTTC. Its protein product is CASNEAPENEQFF. The chain couples TRBV10-1 to TRBJ2-1; D is unclear. V gave up 7 bases and J gave up 7 bases, with 14 bases separating them. CDR3 length: 13 residues. The germline V gene has CDR1 WNHNN and CDR2 SYGVQD (reference sequence).

The rearrangement joins TRBV7-9 to TRBJ1-6, with TRBD1 matching over 7 bases. This CDR3 contains 14 residues. CDR1 SEHNR and CDR2 FQNEAQ come from the germline V gene (reference sequence). V dropped 5 bases and J dropped 5; count of bases not matched to a gene: 3. The CDR3 region is CASSLGTDNSPLHF. The CDR3 bases are TGTGCCAGCAGCCTTGGGACAGATAATTCACCCCTCCACTTT.

The CDR3 here is CASSLLGLATDTQYF. CDR3 bases: TGCGCCAGCAGCTTACTGGGACTAGCGACAGATACGCAGTATTTT. The V call is TRBV5-1, the J call TRBJ2-3; 10 positions match TRBD2. Germline values: CDR1 SGHRS, CDR2 YFSETQ. The CDR3 has 15 residues. The V gene end was trimmed by 2 bases and the J gene end by 3 bases; junction bases not matched to a gene: 3.

J is TRBJ2-7 and V is TRBV28; 10 nucleotides line up with TRBD1. With 2 bases clipped from V and 3 bases from J, the junction kept 4 bases outside the gene matches. From germline, CDR1 is MDHEN and CDR2 SYDVKM. There are 15 residues in the CDR3. The CDR3 DNA follows: TGTGCCAGCAGTTTAACCGGGACAGGGGTCTACGAGCAGTACTTC. Its translation: CASSLTGTGVYEQYF.

The chain combines TRBV28 with TRBJ2-7; D unclear. The CDR3 consists of 13 residues. CDR1 is MDHEN, CDR2 SYDVKM, per germline. Trimming removed 6 bases at V and 4 bases at J, with 13 bases between. The CDR3 region has the DNA TGTGCCAGCAGAAAGGCCCGCACATACGAGCAGTACTTC. Its translation is CASRKARTYEQYF.

The chain combines TRBV27 with TRBJ2-1; no clear D. CDR3 length equals 13 residues. Trimming stripped 4 bases from V and 4 bases from J, with 8 bases between. Germline V lookup: CDR1 MNHEY, CDR2 SMNVEV (reference sequence). The chain's CDR3 is CASSSKAYNEQFF. CDR3 bases: TGTGCCAGCAGTTCTAAAGCTTACAATGAGCAGTTCTTC.

The chain employs TRBV5-1 and TRBJ2-7, with D perhaps being TRBD1 or TRBD2 (7 bases each). This CDR3 has 14 residues. V was shortened by 1 base and J by 4 bases, with 12 bases between the two germline ends. Germline V gene data show CDR1 as SGHRS and CDR2 as YFSETQ. CDR3 amino acids: CASSLRQGGYEQYF. CDR3 nucleotide sequence: TGCGCCAGCAGCTTGAGACAGGGAGGGTACGAGCAGTACTTC.

The CDR3 coding sequence is TGTGCCAGCAGCCAAGAAGTTGGCTCCTACGAGCAGTACTTC. Its translation is CASSQEVGSYEQYF. The rearrangement uses TRBV14 and TRBJ2-7; D is unclear. Germline CDR1 and CDR2: SGHDN and FVKESK. V lost 0 bases and J lost 0, with 6 bases in between. The CDR3 is 14 residues long.

The chain links TRBV18 to TRBJ1-3; D is uncertain. V lost 2 bases, J lost 3 bases, and 11 bases lay in between. Germline V gives CDR1 KGHSH, CDR2 LQKENI. The CDR3 extends over 15 amino acids. The CDR3, as DNA: TGTGCCAGCTCACCATTGAAAGGGTTTGGAAACACCATATATTTT. Protein: CASSPLKGFGNTIYF.

The gene calls are TRBV9 and TRBJ1-6; possible D gene TRBD1, 6 bases. Germline-derived CDR1 and CDR2 are SGDLS and YYNGEE. The V end lost 0 bases, the J end lost 6 bases, and 13 bases lay between the germline ends. CDR3 length: 16 residues. The CDR3 DNA is TGTGCCAGCAGCGTAGGAGGGGGTGTAAGTAATTCACCCCTCCACTTT. It yields the protein CASSVGGGVSNSPLHF.

The chain is built from TRBV9 and TRBJ2-7, with 12 bases aligning to TRBD1. V shed 0 bases and J 3 bases; nucleotides not matched to a gene: 13. CDR3 length equals 19 residues. Germline assignment: CDR1 SGDLS and CDR2 YYNGEE. In nucleotides, the CDR3 is TGTGCCAGCAGCGTAGCTTCCGGGACAGGGGGCGCAGAGGACTACGAGCAGTACTTC. It encodes CASSVASGTGGAEDYEQYF.

This chain uses TRBV6-5 with TRBJ2-7; D is uncertain. This CDR3 is built from 13 residues. V gave up 6 bases and J gave up 0 bases, with 9 bases separating them. Germline V gives CDR1 MNHEY, CDR2 SVGAGI. This CDR3 is CASRTSFSYEQYF. CDR3 coding DNA: TGTGCCAGCAGAACATCTTTCTCCTACGAGCAGTACTTC.

The chain joins TRBV6-2 or TRBV6-3 to TRBJ2-7; weak D call: TRBD2 (5 bases). V lost 5 bases to trimming and J lost 2 bases, with 10 bases between them. In germline, CDR1 is MNHEY, CDR2 SVGEGT. CDR3 length: 13 residues. The DNA for the CDR3 is TGTGCCAGCAGTGCCGGGAAACCCTACGAGCAGTACTTC. Protein product: CASSAGKPYEQYF.

The gene calls are TRBV10-1 and TRBJ1-2, with a possible D match to TRBD1 (5 bases). CDR1 and CDR2 (germline): WNHNN, SYGVQD (reference sequence). Trimming pared 5 bases from V and 2 bases from J, leaving 9 bases between. The CDR3 runs to 13 residues. DNA of the CDR3: TGCGCCAGCAGTTTGGGGACCAACTATGGCTACACCTTC. Its translation: CASSLGTNYGYTF.

V and J are TRBV5-4 and TRBJ2-1; no definite D call. This CDR3 spans 13 amino acids. V was pared by 0 bases and J by 10 bases, with 11 bases between. Germline values: CDR1 SGHNT, CDR2 YYREEE (reference sequence). The CDR3 sequence: CASSLAPGMEQFF. CDR3 bases: TGTGCCAGCAGCTTGGCACCTGGGATGGAGCAGTTCTTC.

The table lists this clone with a count of one. The chain carries TRBV9 and TRBJ2-3; D unclear. Germline V gene lookup returns CDR1 SGDLS and CDR2 YYNGEE. Trimming took 0 bases from V and 6 from J, leaving 11 bases between them. CDR3 size: 14 residues. The CDR3 region has the DNA TGTGCCAGCAGCGTAGACGCCCTGTTGGATACGCAGTATTTT. Its protein is CASSVDALLDTQYF.

V gene TRBV4-1 combines with J gene TRBJ2-5; D might be TRBD2 (6 bases). The germline CDR1 and CDR2 sequences are MGHRA and YSYEKL. Deletions cut 8 bases from V and 5 bases from J, with 21 bases between. The CDR3 consists of 15 residues. The CDR3 region has the DNA TGCGCCAGCTCTCCGAGACTAGTAGGTGAGGAGACCCAGTACTTC. This encodes CASSPRLVGEETQYF.

The chain links TRBV28 to TRBJ1-2, with 9 nucleotides matching TRBD1. The V segment lost 5 bases and the J segment 5 bases; nucleotides outside the gene matches: 9. The CDR3 is 15 residues long. Germline CDR1 is MDHEN and CDR2 is SYDVKM. CDR3 residues: CASSLGQGRWYGYTF. CDR3 nucleotide sequence: TGTGCCAGCAGTCTAGGACAGGGGCGGTGGTATGGCTACACCTTC.